What follows are 19 T cell receptor beta chains derived from one specimen sequenced in a study of OX40 agonist ivuxolimab in advanced cancers. Only in-frame clones appear in the TCRdb table, and some are missing; sequencing was by immunoSEQ multiplex PCR. The repertoire has tens of thousands of clones, 82% of them found once; the top ten carry roughly 5%. This sample comprised CD4+ or CD8+ T cells sorted from blood, obtained in a trial of the OX40 agonist ivuxolimab. These receptors came from an adult with an advanced solid tumor such as melanoma, head and neck, liver or kidney cancer.

The chain joins TRBV28 to TRBJ2-1, with 8 bases aligning to TRBD2. CDR1 MDHEN and CDR2 SYDVKM come from the germline V gene. The CDR3 is 15 amino acids. Losses at the gene ends were 4 bases for V and 7 bases for J; bases not matched to a gene: 9. This CDR3 reads CASSWTGGPRNEQFF. Here the CDR3 DNA reads TGTGCCAGCAGTTGGACGGGAGGGCCAAGGAATGAGCAGTTCTTC.

The chain links TRBV29-1 to TRBJ2-1; TRBD2 matches at 8 bases. The CDR3 length is 14 residues. From germline, CDR1 is SQVTM and CDR2 ANQGSEA. V shed 7 bases, J shed 7 bases, and the junction held 12 bases outside the gene matches. CDR3 nucleotide sequence: TGCAGCGCCCCTCGGGGGGGCTGGAGGAATGAGCAGTTCTTC. This gives the protein CSAPRGGWRNEQFF.

V usage is TRBV19 and J usage is TRBJ1-2; tentatively, D is TRBD1 (6 bases). Trimming took 7 bases from V and 6 from J, leaving 21 bases between them. The CDR3 is 15 residues long. Germline CDR1 reads LNHDA; CDR2 reads SQIVND (reference sequence). The CDR3 region is CASTAGQGRSHGYTF. CDR3 coding DNA: TGTGCCAGTACCGCGGGACAAGGACGGTCCCATGGCTACACCTTC.

V and J are TRBV7-8 and TRBJ2-1, with 7 positions matching TRBD1. The CDR3 is 15 residues long. V trimming: 2 bases; J trimming: 5 bases; junction bases outside the gene matches: 6. CDR1 and CDR2 (germline): SGHVS, FQNEAQ. The DNA for the CDR3 is TGTGCCAGCAGCTTACGGGACAGCAGAAACAATGAGCAGTTCTTC. It specifies CASSLRDSRNNEQFF.

The CDR3 reads CASSPAGGPYNEQFF. CDR3 DNA sequence: TGTGCCAGCAGTCCCGCCGGGGGGCCCTACAATGAGCAGTTCTTC. The chain combines TRBV7-9 with TRBJ2-1, with D perhaps TRBD2 (7 bases). The CDR3 runs to 15 residues. Per the germline V gene, CDR1 is SEHNR and CDR2 is FQNEAQ (reference sequence). V lost 6 bases and J lost 2, with 14 bases in between.

This clone is a singleton in its sample. This chain links TRBV27 with TRBJ2-7; 11 positions agree with TRBD2. Germline assignment: CDR1 MNHEY and CDR2 SMNVEV (reference sequence). This CDR3 is built from 15 residues. Trimming at V came to 4 bases and at J to 6 bases, leaving 8 bases not matched to a gene. In nucleotides, the CDR3 is TGTGCCAGCAGTTCTATAGCGGGAGGGGTTCCCGAGCAGTACTTC. Translation: CASSSIAGGVPEQYF.

This chain connects TRBV5-4 to TRBJ2-1; D is undetermined. Trimming shortened V by 3 bases and J by 4 bases, and 8 bases separated the two germline ends. The germline V gene has CDR1 SGHNT and CDR2 YYREEE (reference sequence). The CDR3 covers 13 residues. For the CDR3, the DNA is TGTGCCAGCAGCTCCACAAATTACAATGAGCAGTTCTTC. Protein sequence: CASSSTNYNEQFF.

The J gene is TRBJ1-6, the V gene TRBV6-5; the D is unclear. CDR1 is MNHEY and CDR2 is SVGAGI in the germline V gene. This CDR3 has 14 amino acids. V was trimmed by 6 bases and J by 5 bases, leaving 11 bases between them. This CDR3 reads CASRRTSDNSPLHF. In nucleotides, the CDR3 is TGTGCCAGCAGACGGACGAGTGATAATTCACCCCTCCACTTT.

This clone showed up just once. This chain connects TRBV7-6 to TRBJ2-7; tentatively, D is TRBD2 (6 bases). This CDR3 region has 16 residues. CDR1 SGHVS and CDR2 FNYEAQ come from the germline V gene. V was shortened by 1 base and J by 4 bases, with 17 bases between the two germline ends. CDR3 region: CASSLEPPGEWYEQYF. The CDR3 DNA reads TGTGCCAGCAGCTTAGAACCCCCGGGAGAATGGTACGAGCAGTACTTC.

The genes are TRBV7-9 and TRBJ2-5, with D perhaps TRBD1 (6 bases). V shed 1 base and J shed 1 base, with 13 bases lying between them. CDR3 length: 16 residues. CDR1 is SEHNR and CDR2 is FQNEAQ in the germline V gene (reference sequence). CDR3 sequence reads: CASSLVGGASQETQYF. CDR3 nucleotide sequence: TGTGCCAGCAGCTTAGTTGGGGGCGCCTCCCAAGAGACCCAGTACTTC. The complete variable domain, with remaining parts taken from reference TRBV7-9 and TRBJ2-5, reads DTGVSQNPRHKITKRGQNVTFRCDPISEHNRLYWYRQTLGQGPEFLTYFQNEAQLEKSRLLSDRFSAERPKGSFSTLEIQRTEQGDSAMYLCASSLVGGASQETQYFGPGTRLLVL.

The gene calls are TRBV6-5 and TRBJ2-1; D unresolved. The germline V gene encodes CDR1 MNHEY and CDR2 SVGAGI. The ends were cut back, 7 bases at V and 6 bases at J, with 16 bases in the middle. CDR3 length equals 14 residues. CDR3 sequence reads: CASNPGQSRNEQFF. CDR3 coding DNA: TGTGCCAGCAACCCCGGTCAATCCCGCAATGAGCAGTTCTTC.

The J gene is TRBJ1-2, the V gene TRBV29-1, with 9 bases lining up with TRBD1. Germline V lookup: CDR1 SQVTM, CDR2 ANQGSEA. CDR3 size: 14 residues. V lost 3 bases to trimming and J lost 1 base; unmatched junction nucleotides: 3. The CDR3 sequence is CSVESGQGNYGYTF. CDR3 bases: TGCAGCGTTGAGTCGGGACAGGGTAACTATGGCTACACCTTC.

The gene calls are TRBV13 and TRBJ2-2; D remains unclear. The CDR3 is 12 residues long. Trimming stripped 5 bases from V and 8 bases from J, with 9 bases between. The germline gives CDR1 PRHDT, CDR2 FYEKMQ (reference sequence). CDR3 nucleotides: TGTGCCAGCAGCCAGACTTATGGGGAGCTGTTTTTT. This gives the protein CASSQTYGELFF.

The V gene is TRBV28, the J gene TRBJ2-7; D remains ambiguous. From germline, CDR1 is MDHEN and CDR2 SYDVKM. The CDR3 spans 11 residues. The ends were cut back, 3 bases at V and 4 bases at J, with 4 bases in the middle. The CDR3 DNA reads TGTGCCAGCAGTTTTAAATACGAGCAGTACTTC. Its translation: CASSFKYEQYF.

This rearrangement joins TRBV11-2 to TRBJ2-3; D not resolved. The CDR3 has 12 residues. V dropped 0 bases and J dropped 5 bases, with 3 bases sitting between them. CDR1 and CDR2 from the germline V gene are SGHAT and FQNNGV. CDR3 coding DNA: TGTGCCAGCAGCTTAGACAGAGATACGCAGTATTTT. Encoded protein: CASSLDRDTQYF. The full variable domain, with the rest looked up from reference TRBV11-2 and TRBJ2-3, is EAGVAQSPRYKIIEKRQSVAFWCNPISGHATLYWYQQILGQGPKLLIQFQNNGVVDDSQLPKDRFSAERLKGVDSTLKIQPAKLEDSAVYLCASSLDRDTQYFGPGTRLTVL.

This clone was detected a few times. The chain uses TRBV7-9 and TRBJ1-5, with D possibly TRBD1 on 6 matching bases. The germline CDR1 and CDR2 sequences are SEHNR and FQNEAQ (reference sequence). Trimming stripped 4 bases from V and 8 bases from J, with 15 bases between. The CDR3 is 14 amino acids. In DNA, the CDR3 is TGTGCCAGCAGCTCGGACAGTGATGCCAAGCCCCAGCATTTT. Translation: CASSSDSDAKPQHF.

The V gene is TRBV15, the J gene TRBJ2-5; D may correspond to TRBD1 or TRBD2 (6 bases each). With 0 bases removed from V and 5 bases from J, the gap between germline ends came to 10 bases. The CDR3 loop spans 14 amino acids. Germline V gene sequence: CDR1 LNHNV, CDR2 YYDKDF (reference sequence). CDR3 amino acids: CATSRENGGETQYF. The CDR3 DNA reads TGTGCCACCAGCAGAGAGAACGGGGGCGAGACCCAGTACTTC.

The gene calls are TRBV15 and TRBJ2-5; perhaps TRBD2 as D (5 bases). This CDR3 region has 13 residues. V gave up 2 bases and J gave up 9 bases, with 13 bases separating them. Germline V CDR1 and CDR2: LNHNV, YYDKDF (reference sequence). DNA of the CDR3: TGTGCCACCAGCAGATGGAAGGGAGATCCCCAGTACTTC. It translates to CATSRWKGDPQYF.

This clone was picked up one time. This chain links TRBV5-1 with TRBJ2-1; D is possibly TRBD2 (5 bases). The CDR3 loop spans 12 amino acids. The V gene's germline CDR1 is SGHRS and CDR2 YFSETQ. Trimming shortened V by 0 bases and J by 8 bases, and 6 bases separated the two germline ends. The CDR3 here is CASSLASYEQFF. Written as DNA, the CDR3 is TGCGCCAGCAGCTTGGCTAGCTATGAGCAGTTCTTC.